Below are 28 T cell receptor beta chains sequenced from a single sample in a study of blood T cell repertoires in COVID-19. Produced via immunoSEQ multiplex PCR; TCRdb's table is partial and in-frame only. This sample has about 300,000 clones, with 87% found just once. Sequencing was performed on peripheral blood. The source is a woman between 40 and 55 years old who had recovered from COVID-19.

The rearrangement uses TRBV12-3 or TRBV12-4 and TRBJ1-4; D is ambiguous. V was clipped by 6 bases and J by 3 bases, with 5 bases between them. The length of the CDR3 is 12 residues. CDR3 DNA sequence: TGTGCCAGCAGCCGGGCTAATGAAAAACTGTTTTTT. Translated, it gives CASSRANEKLFF.

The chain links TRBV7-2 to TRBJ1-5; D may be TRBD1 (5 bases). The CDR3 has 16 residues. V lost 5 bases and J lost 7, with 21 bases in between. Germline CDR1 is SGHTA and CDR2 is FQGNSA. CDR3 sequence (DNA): TGTGCCAGCAGCCCGGGGGGTCCCAAGGTCGGGCAGCCCCAGCATTTT. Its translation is CASSPGGPKVGQPQHF.

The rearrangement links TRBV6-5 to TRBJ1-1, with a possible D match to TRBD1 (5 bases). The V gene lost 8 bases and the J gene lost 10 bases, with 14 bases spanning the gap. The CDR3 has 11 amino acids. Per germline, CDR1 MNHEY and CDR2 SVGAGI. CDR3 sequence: CASVYLGGAFF. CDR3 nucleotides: TGTGCCAGCGTCTATTTGGGGGGAGCTTTCTTT.

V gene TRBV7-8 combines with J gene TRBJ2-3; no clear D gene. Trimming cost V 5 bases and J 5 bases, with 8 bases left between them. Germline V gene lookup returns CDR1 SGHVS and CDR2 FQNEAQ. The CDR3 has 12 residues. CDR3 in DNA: TGTGCCAGCAGCCACCCGGGAGATACGCAGTATTTT. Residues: CASSHPGDTQYF.

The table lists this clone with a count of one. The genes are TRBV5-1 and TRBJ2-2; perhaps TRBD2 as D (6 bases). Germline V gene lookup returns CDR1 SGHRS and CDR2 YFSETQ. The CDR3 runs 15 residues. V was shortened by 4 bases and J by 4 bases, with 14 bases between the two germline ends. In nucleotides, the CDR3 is TGCGCCAGCAGCCCCTGGAGGGTGAGCACCGGGGAGCTGTTTTTT. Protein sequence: CASSPWRVSTGELFF.

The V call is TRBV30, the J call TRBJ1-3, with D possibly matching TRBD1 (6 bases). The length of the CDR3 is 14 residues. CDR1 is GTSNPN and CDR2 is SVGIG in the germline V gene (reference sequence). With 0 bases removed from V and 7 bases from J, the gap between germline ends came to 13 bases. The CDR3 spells CAWSVWGQGNTIYF. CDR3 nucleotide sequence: TGTGCCTGGAGTGTCTGGGGGCAGGGGAACACCATATATTTT.

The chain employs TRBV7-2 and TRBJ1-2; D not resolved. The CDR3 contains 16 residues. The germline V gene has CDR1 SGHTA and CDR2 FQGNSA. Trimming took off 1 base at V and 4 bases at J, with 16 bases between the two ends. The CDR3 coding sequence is TGTGCCAGCAGCTTAGGGTTGGGGAGTCTGGGCTATGGCTACACCTTC. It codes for CASSLGLGSLGYGYTF. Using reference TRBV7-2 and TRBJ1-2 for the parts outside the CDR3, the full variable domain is GAGVSQSPSNKVTEKGKDVELRCDPISGHTALYWYRQSLGQGLEFLIYFQGNSAPDKSGLPSDRFSAERTGGSVSTLTIQRTQQEDSAVYLCASSLGLGSLGYGYTFGSGTRLTVV.

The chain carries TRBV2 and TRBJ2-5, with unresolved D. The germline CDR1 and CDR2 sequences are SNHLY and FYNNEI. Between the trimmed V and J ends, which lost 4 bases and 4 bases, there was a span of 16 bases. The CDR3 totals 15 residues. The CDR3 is CASSANGQALETQYF. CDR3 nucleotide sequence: TGTGCCAGCAGTGCGAATGGGCAGGCCCTAGAGACCCAGTACTTC.

The CDR3 sequence: CASSPGGYTQYF. The CDR3 DNA reads TGTGCCAGCAGCCCTGGAGGTTATACGCAGTATTTT. The chain carries TRBV5-6 and TRBJ2-3, with a possible D match to TRBD2 (5 bases). The V gene lost 4 bases and the J gene lost 7 bases, with 10 bases spanning the gap. The CDR3 length is 12 residues. The germline CDR1 and CDR2 sequences are SGHDT and YYEEEE.

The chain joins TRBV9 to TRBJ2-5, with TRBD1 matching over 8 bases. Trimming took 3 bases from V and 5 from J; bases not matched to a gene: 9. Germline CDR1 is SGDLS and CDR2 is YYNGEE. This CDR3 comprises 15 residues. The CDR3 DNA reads TGTGCCAGCAGCGGAACCGGGACAGGCCGGGAGACCCAGTACTTC. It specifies CASSGTGTGRETQYF. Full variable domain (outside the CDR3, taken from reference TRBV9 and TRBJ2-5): DSGVTQTPKHLITATGQRVTLRCSPRSGDLSVYWYQQSLDQGLQFLIQYYNGEERAKGNILERFSAQQFPDLHSELNLSSLELGDSALYFCASSGTGTGRETQYFGPGTRLLVL.

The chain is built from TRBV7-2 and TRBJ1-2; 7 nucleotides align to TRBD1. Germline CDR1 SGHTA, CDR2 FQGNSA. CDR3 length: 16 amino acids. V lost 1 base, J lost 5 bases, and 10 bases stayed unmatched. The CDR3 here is CASSLGGAGGRYGYTF. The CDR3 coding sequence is TGTGCCAGCAGCTTAGGAGGGGCAGGGGGACGGTATGGCTACACCTTC.

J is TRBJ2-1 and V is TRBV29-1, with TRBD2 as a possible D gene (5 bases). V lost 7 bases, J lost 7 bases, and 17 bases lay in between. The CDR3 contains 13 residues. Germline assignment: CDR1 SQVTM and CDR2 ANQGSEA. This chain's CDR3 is CSARGVEVNEQFF. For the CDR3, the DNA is TGCAGCGCCCGGGGAGTGGAGGTAAATGAGCAGTTCTTC.

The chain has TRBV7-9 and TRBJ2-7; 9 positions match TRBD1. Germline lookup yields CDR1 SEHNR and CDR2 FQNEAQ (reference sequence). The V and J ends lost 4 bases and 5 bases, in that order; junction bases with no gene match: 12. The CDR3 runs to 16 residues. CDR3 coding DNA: TGTGCCAGCAGCTCCTTCACCGGGACAGGGTTGGACGAGCAGTACTTC. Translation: CASSSFTGTGLDEQYF.

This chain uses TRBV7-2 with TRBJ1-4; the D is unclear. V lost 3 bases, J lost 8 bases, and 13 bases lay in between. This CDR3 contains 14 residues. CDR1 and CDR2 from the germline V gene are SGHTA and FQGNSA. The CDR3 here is CASSFGIREEKLFF. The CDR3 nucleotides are TGTGCCAGCAGCTTCGGCATAAGGGAGGAAAAACTGTTTTTT.

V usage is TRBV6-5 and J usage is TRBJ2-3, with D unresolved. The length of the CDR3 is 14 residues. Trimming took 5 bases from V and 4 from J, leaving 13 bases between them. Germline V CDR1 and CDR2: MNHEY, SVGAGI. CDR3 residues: CASSPVAGSDTQYF. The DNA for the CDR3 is TGTGCCAGCAGTCCCGTCGCCGGGTCAGATACGCAGTATTTT.

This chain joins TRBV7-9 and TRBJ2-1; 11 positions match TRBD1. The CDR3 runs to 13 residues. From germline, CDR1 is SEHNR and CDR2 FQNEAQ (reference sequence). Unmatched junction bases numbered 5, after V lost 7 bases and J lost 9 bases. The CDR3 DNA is TGTGCCAGCAAAAGGACAGGGGGCAGTGAGCAGTTCTTC. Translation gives CASKRTGGSEQFF.

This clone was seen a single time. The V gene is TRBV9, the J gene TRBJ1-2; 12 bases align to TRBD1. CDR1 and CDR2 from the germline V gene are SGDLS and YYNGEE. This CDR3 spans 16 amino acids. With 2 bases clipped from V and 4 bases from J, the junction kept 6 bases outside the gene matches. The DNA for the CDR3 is TGTGCCAGCAGCGTGGGGACAGGGGGCGCGTCCTATGGCTACACCTTC. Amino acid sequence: CASSVGTGGASYGYTF.

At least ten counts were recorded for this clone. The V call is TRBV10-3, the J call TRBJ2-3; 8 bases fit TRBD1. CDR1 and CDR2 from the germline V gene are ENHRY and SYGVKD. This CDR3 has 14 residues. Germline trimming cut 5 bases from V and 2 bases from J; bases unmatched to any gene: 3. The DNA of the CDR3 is TGTGCCATCAGTTCAGGGGGCCCCACAGATACGCAGTATTTT. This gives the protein CAISSGGPTDTQYF.

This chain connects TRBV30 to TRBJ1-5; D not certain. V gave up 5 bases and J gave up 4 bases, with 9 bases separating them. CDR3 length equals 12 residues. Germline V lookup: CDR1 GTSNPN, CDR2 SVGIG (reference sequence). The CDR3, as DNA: TGTGCCTGGCAGGCGGGGAATCAGCCCCAGCATTTT. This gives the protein CAWQAGNQPQHF. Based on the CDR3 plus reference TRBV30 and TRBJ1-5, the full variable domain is SQTIHQWPATLVQPVGSPLSLECTVEGTSNPNLYWYRQAAGRGLQLLFYSVGIGQISSEVPQNLSASRPQDRQFILSSKKLLLSDSGFYLCAWQAGNQPQHFGDGTRLSIL.

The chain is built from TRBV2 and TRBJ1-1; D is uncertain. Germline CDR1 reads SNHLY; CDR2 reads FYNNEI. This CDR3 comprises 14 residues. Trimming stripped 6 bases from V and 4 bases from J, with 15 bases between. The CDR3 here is CASSELPSGTEAFF. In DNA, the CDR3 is TGTGCCAGCAGCGAACTACCTTCGGGCACTGAAGCTTTCTTT.

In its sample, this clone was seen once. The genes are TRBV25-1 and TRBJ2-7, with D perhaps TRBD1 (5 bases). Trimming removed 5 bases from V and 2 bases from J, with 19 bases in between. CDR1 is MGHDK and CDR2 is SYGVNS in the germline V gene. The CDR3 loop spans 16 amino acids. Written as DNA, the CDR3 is TGTGCCAGCAGTTCCAGCTTAGGGGCGGATCCCTACGAGCAGTACTTC. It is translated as CASSSSLGADPYEQYF.

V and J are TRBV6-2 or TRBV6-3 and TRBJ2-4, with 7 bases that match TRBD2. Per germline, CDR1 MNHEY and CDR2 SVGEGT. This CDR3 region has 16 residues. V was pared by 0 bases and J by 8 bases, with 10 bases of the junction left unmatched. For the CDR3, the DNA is TGTGCCAGCAGTTACTCGGACGGGAGGTTTGATGACATTCAGTACTTC. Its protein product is CASSYSDGRFDDIQYF.

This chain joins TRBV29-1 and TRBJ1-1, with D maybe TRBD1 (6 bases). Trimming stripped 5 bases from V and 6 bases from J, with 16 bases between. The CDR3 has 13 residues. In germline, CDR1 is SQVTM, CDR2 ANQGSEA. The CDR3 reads CSVRTVPVAEAFF. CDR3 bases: TGCAGCGTTCGGACAGTACCCGTCGCTGAAGCTTTCTTT.

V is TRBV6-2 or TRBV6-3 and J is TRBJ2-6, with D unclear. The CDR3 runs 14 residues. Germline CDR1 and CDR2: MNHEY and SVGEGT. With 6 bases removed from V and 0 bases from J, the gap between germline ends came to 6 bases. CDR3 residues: CASSQYSGANVLTF. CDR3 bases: TGTGCCAGCAGCCAATACTCTGGGGCCAACGTCCTGACTTTC.

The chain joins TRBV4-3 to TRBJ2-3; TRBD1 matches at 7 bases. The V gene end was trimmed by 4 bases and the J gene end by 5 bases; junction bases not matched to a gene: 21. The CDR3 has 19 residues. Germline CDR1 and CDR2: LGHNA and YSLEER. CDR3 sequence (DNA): TGCGCCAGCAGCCGGTTACTTGGGGTTTCTAGGGGGCAAGTAGATACGCAGTATTTT. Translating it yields CASSRLLGVSRGQVDTQYF.

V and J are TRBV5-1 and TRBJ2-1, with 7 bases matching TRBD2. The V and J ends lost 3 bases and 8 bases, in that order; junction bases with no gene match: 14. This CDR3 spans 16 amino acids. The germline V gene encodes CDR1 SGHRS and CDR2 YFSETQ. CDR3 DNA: TGCGCCAGCAGCTCTAACCACGGGGGAGGGGTGGATGAGCAGTTCTTC. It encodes CASSSNHGGGVDEQFF.

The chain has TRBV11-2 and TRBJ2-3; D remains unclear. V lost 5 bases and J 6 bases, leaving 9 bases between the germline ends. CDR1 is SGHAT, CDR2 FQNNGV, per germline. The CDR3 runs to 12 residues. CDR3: CASSRDWDTQYF. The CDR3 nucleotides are TGTGCCAGCAGCCGAGACTGGGATACGCAGTATTTT. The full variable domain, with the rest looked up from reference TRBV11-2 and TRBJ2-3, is EAGVAQSPRYKIIEKRQSVAFWCNPISGHATLYWYQQILGQGPKLLIQFQNNGVVDDSQLPKDRFSAERLKGVDSTLKIQPAKLEDSAVYLCASSRDWDTQYFGPGTRLTVL.

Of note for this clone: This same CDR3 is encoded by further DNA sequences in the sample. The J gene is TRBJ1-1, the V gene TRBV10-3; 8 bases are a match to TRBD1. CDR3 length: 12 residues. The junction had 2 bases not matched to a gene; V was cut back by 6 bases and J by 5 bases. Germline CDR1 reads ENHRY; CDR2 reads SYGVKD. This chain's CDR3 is CAIRTGGTEAFF. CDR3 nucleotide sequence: TGTGCCATCAGAACAGGGGGAACTGAAGCTTTCTTT.